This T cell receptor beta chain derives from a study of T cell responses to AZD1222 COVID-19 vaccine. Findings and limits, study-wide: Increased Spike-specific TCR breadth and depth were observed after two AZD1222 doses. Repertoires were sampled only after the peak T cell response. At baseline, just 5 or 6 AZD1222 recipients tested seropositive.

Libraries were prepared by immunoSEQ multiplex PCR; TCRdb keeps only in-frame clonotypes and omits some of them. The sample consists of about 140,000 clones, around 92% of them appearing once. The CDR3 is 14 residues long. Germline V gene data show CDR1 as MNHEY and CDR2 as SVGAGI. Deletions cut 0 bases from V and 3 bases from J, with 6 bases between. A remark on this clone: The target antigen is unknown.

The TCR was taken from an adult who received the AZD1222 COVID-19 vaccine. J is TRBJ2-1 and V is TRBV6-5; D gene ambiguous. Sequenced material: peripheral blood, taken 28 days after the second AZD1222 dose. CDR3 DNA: TGTGCCAGCAGTTACTCGCCTAACTACAATGAGCAGTTCTTC. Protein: CASSYSPNYNEQFF.